This TCR beta chain was identified in a study of shared clonotypes between healthy human individuals. Original handling: ImmunoSEQ sequences covered only the junction and lacked quality scores; filtering therefore differed. Method: immunoSEQ multiplex PCR; TCRdb's copy keeps in-frame clones and lacks some. Clone size and V and J calls were adopted from that table, with D and trimming inferred from the DNA. The sample lists more than 150,000 clones, approximately 60% occurring once. Study conclusions and caveats: Relative to their counterparts shared across all four donors, non-shared clonotypes exhibited diminished generation probabilities.

Healthy adults negative for HIV, lacking recent acute infections or vaccinations, served as donors. Naive CD45RA+ and memory CD45RA-negative subsets were split from CD4+ cells. V lost 4 bases and J lost 2, with 7 bases in between. The CDR3 length is 13 residues. Germline CDR1 SGHDT, CDR2 YYEEEE. A single count supports this clone. Its antigen remains unidentified. The chain uses TRBV5-6 and TRBJ1-5; D gene uncertain. The sample taken for sequencing was memory CD4+ T cells sorted from blood. Documented subset: CD45RA-negative fraction. The sequence was collected from a man aged 25 to 40 in good health. CDR3 in amino acids: CASSLLGNQPQHF. For the CDR3, the DNA is TGTGCCAGCAGCCTGCTAGGCAATCAGCCCCAGCATTTT. Full variable domain (remainder filled in from reference TRBV5-6 and TRBJ1-5): DAGVTQSPTHLIKTRGQQVTLRCSPKSGHDTVSWYQQALGQGPQFIFQYYEEEERQRGNFPDRFSGHQFPNYSSELNVNALLLGDSALYLCASSLLGNQPQHFGDGTRLSIL.